The 23 T cell receptor beta chains in this list originate from one sample, sequenced in a study of cytomegalovirus exposure and HLA in healthy donors. Both 60 Vbeta primers and 13 Jbeta primers went into the PCR. Sequencing used immunoSEQ multiplex PCR; TCRdb keeps in-frame clones, though not all of them. The sample lists some 180,000 clones, more than 65% seen once, with roughly 3.1% in the top ten. Sequencing was performed on PBMCs. These receptors originate from a man aged 40-55 years in good health and CMV-seropositive.

The rearrangement links TRBV13 to TRBJ1-1; D is uncertain. The CDR3 is 16 amino acids. Germline V gene lookup returns CDR1 PRHDT and CDR2 FYEKMQ (reference sequence). Trimming took off 3 bases at V and 1 base at J, with 15 bases between the two ends. In nucleotides, the CDR3 is TGTGCCAGCAGCTTGGGGTCGAGCGGAGGGAACACTGAAGCTTTCTTT. Protein: CASSLGSSGGNTEAFF.

The rearrangement uses TRBV7-2 and TRBJ2-5; D is uncertain. Trimming cost V 1 base and J 3 bases, with 9 bases left between them. Germline V gene data show CDR1 as SGHTA and CDR2 as FQGNSA. The CDR3 has 14 residues. The CDR3 DNA follows: TGTGCCAGCAGCTTAGAATGGTCAGAAGAGACCCAGTACTTC. It translates to CASSLEWSEETQYF.

This chain links TRBV28 with TRBJ2-5, with 8 nucleotides matching TRBD1. Germline V gene data show CDR1 as MDHEN and CDR2 as SYDVKM. This CDR3 has 15 residues. The V segment lost 5 bases and the J segment 5 bases; nucleotides outside the gene matches: 10. This chain's CDR3 is CASSPLTGAGETQYF. CDR3 in DNA: TGTGCCAGCAGTCCCCTGACAGGGGCTGGGGAGACCCAGTACTTC.

The chain links TRBV2 to TRBJ2-3; 7 nucleotides match TRBD2. Losses at the gene ends were 3 bases for V and 2 bases for J; bases not matched to a gene: 8. Germline-derived CDR1 and CDR2 are SNHLY and FYNNEI. The CDR3 contains 16 residues. This CDR3 is CASSDDAGVPTDTQYF. The CDR3 DNA reads TGTGCCAGCAGTGATGACGCGGGAGTTCCCACAGATACGCAGTATTTT.

The chain recombines TRBV5-8 with TRBJ2-3, with D perhaps matching TRBD2 (7 bases). The CDR3 length is 16 residues. The germline V gene has CDR1 SGHTS and CDR2 YDEGEE. V lost 4 bases and J 1 base, leaving 16 bases between the germline ends. CDR3 residues: CASSKGGAGGTDTQYF. The CDR3 nucleotides read TGTGCCAGCAGCAAAGGGGGGGCCGGTGGCACAGATACGCAGTATTTT.

CDR3 protein: CASSGGLAGPEQFF. For the CDR3, the DNA is TGTGCCAGCAGCGGCGGGCTAGCGGGCCCTGAGCAGTTCTTC. The chain has TRBV7-2 and TRBJ2-1; TRBD2 matches at 8 bases. Unmatched junction bases numbered 9, after V lost 5 bases and J lost 9 bases. Germline-derived CDR1 and CDR2 are SGHTA and FQGNSA. The CDR3 runs 14 residues.

This chain links TRBV29-1 with TRBJ2-1; D gene unclear. The CDR3 sequence is 14 residues long. V lost 4 bases, J lost 0 bases, and 10 bases lay in between. CDR1 and CDR2 (germline): SQVTM, ANQGSEA. CDR3 DNA sequence: TGCAGCGTTGGGGTACAGACCTCCTACAATGAGCAGTTCTTC. Its protein product is CSVGVQTSYNEQFF.

The chain employs TRBV4-1 and TRBJ2-1; 9 bases line up with TRBD2. This CDR3 region has 16 residues. J was trimmed by 4 bases and V by 0 bases; bases with no gene match: 4. The germline gives CDR1 MGHRA, CDR2 YSYEKL. The chain's CDR3 is CASSQDSAGGYNEQFF. The CDR3, as DNA: TGCGCCAGCAGCCAAGATTCCGCGGGGGGGTACAATGAGCAGTTCTTC.

V gene TRBV6-6 combines with J gene TRBJ2-6; unclear D gene. Germline values: CDR1 MNHNY, CDR2 SVGAGI (reference sequence). This CDR3 has 15 amino acids. V dropped 6 bases and J dropped 0 bases, with 9 bases sitting between them. CDR3 nucleotides: TGTGCCAGCAGCTCGGTTGGCTCTGGGGCCAACGTCCTGACTTTC. Translating it yields CASSSVGSGANVLTF.

The chain carries TRBV19 and TRBJ2-5, with 7 bases fitting TRBD1. The length of the CDR3 is 13 residues. V was clipped by 4 bases and J by 1 base; unmatched bases: 0. Germline V lookup: CDR1 LNHDA, CDR2 SQIVND (reference sequence). For the CDR3, the DNA is TGTGCCAGTAGTAAGGGGGCCCAAGAGACCCAGTACTTC. It codes for CASSKGAQETQYF.

The chain is built from TRBV5-4 and TRBJ2-3; 9 bases match TRBD2. This CDR3 contains 15 residues. The trim removed 3 bases at V and 0 bases at J, leaving 2 bases unmatched. From germline, CDR1 is SGHNT and CDR2 YYREEE (reference sequence). The chain's CDR3 is CASSSTSGSTDTQYF. The CDR3 coding sequence is TGTGCCAGCAGCTCCACTAGCGGGAGCACAGATACGCAGTATTTT.

V usage is TRBV7-8 and J usage is TRBJ1-3, with D perhaps TRBD1 (6 bases). This CDR3 comprises 15 residues. V gave up 5 bases and J gave up 4 bases, with 15 bases separating them. Germline CDR1 is SGHVS and CDR2 is FQNEAQ. The CDR3 region has the DNA TGTGCCAGCAGCCCGGGACAATATATAGGAAACACCATATATTTT. Encoded protein: CASSPGQYIGNTIYF.

CDR3 region: CASSGTGLGNEQFF. The CDR3 DNA is TGTGCTAGCTCCGGGACAGGGCTTGGGAATGAGCAGTTCTTC. The chain uses TRBV12-5 and TRBJ2-1; 9 bases are a match to TRBD1. J gave up 7 bases and V 9 bases, and 10 bases lay outside the gene matches. Germline loops: CDR1 LGHNT, CDR2 FRNRAP. This CDR3 has 14 residues.

This clone appeared a single time. The chain joins TRBV5-1 to TRBJ1-1, with 9 bases fitting TRBD1. This CDR3 comprises 16 residues. The germline V gene has CDR1 SGHRS and CDR2 YFSETQ. The junction had 4 bases not matched to a gene; V was cut back by 0 bases and J by 1 base. CDR3 protein: CASSLDGQGPNTEAFF. In DNA form, the CDR3 reads TGCGCCAGCAGCTTGGATGGACAGGGGCCGAACACTGAAGCTTTCTTT.

The sample holds one count of this clone. The chain uses TRBV21-1 and TRBJ2-7; TRBD1, the table's D call, was not compared with the DNA. TRBV21-1 is given as a pseudogene. CDR3 length: 18 residues. CDR3 nucleotides: TGTGCCAGCATTCCGGGACAGGGGGGCCGCACCCACCTGGGCGAGCAGTACTTC. It specifies CASIPGQGGRTHLGEQYF.

The chain is built from TRBV6-1 and TRBJ2-1; tentatively, D is TRBD2 (5 bases). CDR3 length: 14 residues. V lost 5 bases to trimming and J lost 6 bases, with 14 bases between them. Germline assignment: CDR1 MNHNS and CDR2 SASEGT. As DNA, the CDR3 is TGTGCCAGCAGTATCAGCGGCTGGGGCAATGAGCAGTTCTTC. This codes for CASSISGWGNEQFF.

The CDR3 nucleotides read TGCGCCAGCAGCTTGGCCAAAGCGGGACCCTACAATGAGCAGTTCTTC. This encodes CASSLAKAGPYNEQFF. This rearrangement joins TRBV5-1 to TRBJ2-1, with 7 nucleotides matching TRBD2. The CDR3 sequence is 16 residues long. Germline CDR1 is SGHRS and CDR2 is YFSETQ. V gave up 0 bases and J gave up 2 bases; unmatched junction bases: 5.

The chain uses TRBV7-6 and TRBJ2-7; 9 positions match TRBD1. CDR3 length: 16 residues. From germline, CDR1 is SGHVS and CDR2 FNYEAQ. The V and J ends lost 5 bases and 6 bases, in that order; junction bases with no gene match: 14. CDR3 region: CASSVLAGDRAGEQYF. CDR3 nucleotide sequence: TGTGCCAGCAGCGTCCTCGCCGGGGACAGGGCGGGCGAGCAGTACTTC.

There are a few counts of this clone. The chain recombines TRBV28 with TRBJ2-3; 7 nucleotides match TRBD1. The trim removed 5 bases at V and 1 base at J, leaving 12 bases unmatched. This CDR3 spans 17 amino acids. Germline CDR1 reads MDHEN; CDR2 reads SYDVKM. Here the CDR3 reads CASSVQPGQTGTDTQYF. The CDR3 nucleotides are TGTGCCAGCAGTGTGCAACCGGGACAGACAGGCACAGATACGCAGTATTTT.

J is TRBJ1-1 and V is TRBV4-1; 12 positions agree with TRBD1. The CDR3 covers 16 residues. Germline-derived CDR1 and CDR2 are MGHRA and YSYEKL. V trimming: 6 bases; J trimming: 1 base; junction bases outside the gene matches: 6. CDR3 nucleotide sequence: TGCGCCAGCAGACAGGGACAGGGGGCAACGAACACTGAAGCTTTCTTT. As protein: CASRQGQGATNTEAFF.

The V gene is TRBV6-6, the J gene TRBJ2-5; 7 bases fit TRBD2. The CDR3 length is 15 residues. V lost 6 bases to trimming and J lost 2 bases; unmatched junction nucleotides: 9. Germline CDR1 and CDR2: MNHNY and SVGAGI (reference sequence). CDR3 sequence: CASRVGEGPQETQYF. CDR3 DNA: TGTGCCAGCAGAGTCGGGGAGGGCCCTCAAGAGACCCAGTACTTC.

V and J are TRBV30 and TRBJ2-5, with 8 bases matching TRBD1. Gene TRBJ2-7 matches the end of the DNA better, so the J call may be wrong. This CDR3 spans 17 amino acids. The germline V gene encodes CDR1 GTSNPN and CDR2 SVGIG (reference sequence). The CDR3 protein is CAWSETPGTGGSYEQYF. The CDR3 DNA sequence: TGTGCCTGGAGCGAAACCCCAGGAACAGGGGGCTCCTACGAGCAGTACTTC.

V gene TRBV15 combines with J gene TRBJ1-2; 7 positions match TRBD1. Germline CDR1 reads LNHNV; CDR2 reads YYDKDF (reference sequence). The CDR3 runs to 14 residues. V dropped 1 base and J dropped 6; count of bases not matched to a gene: 5. The CDR3 nucleotides read TGTGCCACCAGCAGAGCGGGACAGAGTCATGGCTACACCTTC. It translates to CATSRAGQSHGYTF.